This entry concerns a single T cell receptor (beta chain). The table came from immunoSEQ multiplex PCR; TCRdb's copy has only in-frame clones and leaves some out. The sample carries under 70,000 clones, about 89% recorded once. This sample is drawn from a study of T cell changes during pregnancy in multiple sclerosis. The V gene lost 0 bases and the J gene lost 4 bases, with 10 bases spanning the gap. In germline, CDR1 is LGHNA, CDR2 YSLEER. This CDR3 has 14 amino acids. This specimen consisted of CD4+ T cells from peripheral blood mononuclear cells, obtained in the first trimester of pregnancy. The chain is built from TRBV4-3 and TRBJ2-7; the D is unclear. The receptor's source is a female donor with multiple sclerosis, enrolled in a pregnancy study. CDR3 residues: CASSQEALVYEQYF. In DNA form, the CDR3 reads TGCGCCAGCAGCCAAGAAGCTTTAGTATACGAGCAGTACTTC.